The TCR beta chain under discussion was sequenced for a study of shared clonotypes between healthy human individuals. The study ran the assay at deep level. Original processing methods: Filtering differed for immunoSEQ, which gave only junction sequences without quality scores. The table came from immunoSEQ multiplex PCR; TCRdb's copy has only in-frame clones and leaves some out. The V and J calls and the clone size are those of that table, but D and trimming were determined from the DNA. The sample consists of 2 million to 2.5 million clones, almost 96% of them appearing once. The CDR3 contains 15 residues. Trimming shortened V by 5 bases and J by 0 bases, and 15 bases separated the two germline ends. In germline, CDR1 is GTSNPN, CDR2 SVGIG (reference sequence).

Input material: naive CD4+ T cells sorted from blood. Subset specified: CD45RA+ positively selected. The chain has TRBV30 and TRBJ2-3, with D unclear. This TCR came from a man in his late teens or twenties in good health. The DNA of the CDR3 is TGTGCCTGGGAATCCACTCCGGCTAGCACAGATACGCAGTATTTT. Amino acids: CAWESTPASTDTQYF.